The 16 T cell receptor beta chains below all came from one sample that was sequenced in a study of identical twins. MiXCR was run by TCRdb on the 5' RACE reads, yielding one entry per CDR3 protein. The sample has about 520,000 distinct CDR3 sequences, around 20% seen once. These data were also filed under a second study, of T cells expressing NK-cell markers.

Input material: CD4+ T cells sorted from blood. The origin of the receptors is a woman younger than 30 in good health.

This chain connects TRBV4-2 to TRBJ2-1, with 10 bases lining up with TRBD2. Losses at the gene ends were 1 base for V and 8 bases for J; bases not matched to a gene: 5. The germline gives CDR1 LGHNA, CDR2 YNFKEQ. The CDR3 extends over 15 amino acids. Here the CDR3 reads CASSQGAGGPDEQFF. The CDR3 bases are TGTGCCAGCAGCCAAGGAGCGGGGGGGCCAGATGAGCAGTTCTTC.

This chain uses TRBV10-3 with TRBJ1-5, with 7 bases aligning to TRBD1. The CDR3 sequence is 15 residues long. Trimming at V came to 2 bases and at J to 3 bases, leaving 4 bases not matched to a gene. Germline V gene data show CDR1 as ENHRY and CDR2 as SYGVKD. For the CDR3, the DNA is TGTGCCATCAGTGAGGTACAGGGGCTCAATCAGCCCCAGCATTTT. It codes for CAISEVQGLNQPQHF.

In its sample, this clonotype was seen once. The V gene is TRBV5-8, the J gene TRBJ2-1; D unresolved. Looked up from germline, CDR1 is SGHTS and CDR2 is YDEGEE. The V end lost 9 bases, the J end lost 4 bases, and 14 bases lay between the germline ends. The CDR3 totals 13 residues. The chain's CDR3 is CAMSPGRYNEQFF. The CDR3 region has the DNA TGTGCCATGAGCCCCGGGCGATACAATGAGCAGTTCTTC.

In its sample, this clonotype was seen many times. One junction end does not reproduce the germline sequence, and a read error may be involved. The V call is TRBV20-1, the J call TRBJ1-6, with 7 bases fitting TRBD1. This CDR3 has 16 residues. Per germline, CDR1 DFQATT and CDR2 SNEGSKA (reference sequence). CDR3 DNA sequence: TGCAGTGCGAGAGCATCTAGGGGGCTCTATAATTCACCCCTCCACTTT. It translates to CSARASRGLYNSPLHF.

This sequence joins TRBV7-2 and TRBJ2-1; D is perhaps TRBD1 (6 bases). The CDR3 contains 12 residues. The germline V gene encodes CDR1 SGHTA and CDR2 FQGNSA. Trimming took off 4 bases at V and 11 bases at J, with 12 bases between the two ends. This CDR3 is CASSSPGTQQFF. The CDR3 DNA follows: TGTGCCAGCAGCTCCCCCGGGACACAGCAGTTCTTC.

The V and J genes are TRBV5-1 and TRBJ2-2, with TRBD1 as a possible D gene (5 bases). Germline V CDR1 and CDR2: SGHRS, YFSETQ. V was trimmed by 6 bases and J by 3 bases, leaving 12 bases between them. The CDR3 is made up of 14 amino acids. CDR3 in amino acids: CASIGQGHTGELFF. The DNA for the CDR3 is TGCGCCAGCATCGGCCAGGGTCACACCGGGGAGCTGTTTTTT.

This clonotype occurred a few times. The CDR3 DNA reads as TGTGCCAGCAGTAGGACCCGGACTAGCGGGGGGAATGAGCAGTTCTTC. Protein sequence: CASSRTRTSGGNEQFF. The rearrangement joins TRBV6-1 to TRBJ2-1; 14 bases are shared with TRBD2. J was trimmed by 7 bases and V by 5 bases; bases with no gene match: 7. This CDR3 spans 16 amino acids. The germline V gene has CDR1 MNHNS and CDR2 SASEGT.

J is TRBJ1-4 and V is TRBV7-2; 8 nucleotides agree with TRBD1. The V gene end was trimmed by 5 bases and the J gene end by 7 bases; junction bases not matched to a gene: 9. Germline values: CDR1 SGHTA, CDR2 FQGNSA. The CDR3 runs 15 residues. The DNA for the CDR3 is TGTGCCAGCAGCCCGCAGGGGGCGCGTACTGAAAAACTGTTTTTT. It codes for CASSPQGARTEKLFF.

As to this clonotype: The junction and the germline gene differ at one end; a read error may be behind it. The CDR3 sequence is CASSLVRGSKDTQYF. Here the CDR3 DNA reads TGTGCCAGCAGCTTGGTCAGGGGAAGCAAAGATACGCAGTATTTT. The J gene is TRBJ2-3, the V gene TRBV5-4, with D perhaps matching TRBD1 (6 bases). Germline V gene data show CDR1 as SGHNT and CDR2 as YYREEE (reference sequence). This CDR3 has 15 amino acids.

In this sample, this clonotype turned up a few times. This chain links TRBV20-1 with TRBJ2-7; 7 bases match TRBD1. The CDR3 has 12 amino acids. After removal of 7 bases from V and 0 bases from J, the junction contained 3 bases not matched to a gene. CDR1 DFQATT and CDR2 SNEGSKA come from the germline V gene (reference sequence). The chain's CDR3 is CSGRTGSYEQYF. CDR3 sequence (DNA): TGCAGTGGACGGACAGGCTCCTACGAGCAGTACTTC.

This clonotype was counted only a few times. The chain has TRBV12-3 or TRBV12-4 and TRBJ2-2, with no clear D. V lost 7 bases, J lost 5 bases, and 11 bases lay in between. CDR3 length equals 13 residues. This chain's CDR3 is CASNLRITGELFF. The CDR3 DNA follows: TGTGCCAGCAACCTTCGGATAACCGGGGAGCTGTTTTTT.

The rearrangement uses TRBV7-8 and TRBJ2-5; 7 bases align to TRBD1. The V segment lost 7 bases and the J segment 5 bases; nucleotides outside the gene matches: 10. In germline, CDR1 is SGHVS, CDR2 FQNEAQ. CDR3 length equals 14 residues. In DNA form, the CDR3 reads TGTGCCAGCAAGGGACAGCCCGAGGGGGAGACCCAGTACTTC. It yields the protein CASKGQPEGETQYF.

This clonotype has a count of ten or more. The V and J genes are TRBV5-1 and TRBJ2-7, with no clear D. This CDR3 region has 14 residues. The germline V gene has CDR1 SGHRS and CDR2 YFSETQ. The V and J ends lost 2 bases and 2 bases respectively, with 11 bases between them. The CDR3, as DNA: TGCGCCAGCAGCTTTACACGGAATACCTACGAGCAGTACTTC. Translation: CASSFTRNTYEQYF.

This chain links TRBV6-2 or TRBV6-3 with TRBJ2-1; 10 bases are a match to TRBD2. CDR3 length equals 16 residues. Unmatched junction bases numbered 6, after V lost 5 bases and J lost 2 bases. Germline V lookup: CDR1 MNHEY, CDR2 SVGEGT. CDR3 amino acids: CASSQRSGRAYNEQFF. The CDR3 DNA reads TGTGCCAGCAGTCAACGAAGCGGGAGGGCCTACAATGAGCAGTTCTTC.

The CDR3: CASGVTGHRSNQPQHF. Written as DNA, the CDR3 is TGTGCTAGTGGAGTCACGGGACACCGTAGCAATCAGCCCCAGCATTTT. J is TRBJ1-5 and V is TRBV12-5, with TRBD1 as a possible D gene (6 bases). Germline V gene lookup returns CDR1 LGHNT and CDR2 FRNRAP. The CDR3 is 16 residues long. The germline V and J ends were trimmed by 6 bases and 0 bases, with 15 bases remaining between them. Together with reference TRBV12-5 and TRBJ1-5, the CDR3 gives the full variable domain: DARVTQTPRHKVTEMGQEVTMRCQPILGHNTVFWYRQTMMQGLELLAYFRNRAPLDDSGMPKDRFSAEMPDATLATLKIQPSEPRDSAVYFCASGVTGHRSNQPQHFGDGTRLSIL.

For this clonotype: One junction end disagrees with the germline gene, perhaps due to a read error. This chain joins TRBV24-1 and TRBJ2-3, with D perhaps TRBD1 (6 bases). The V gene's germline CDR1 is KGHDR and CDR2 SFDVKD. The CDR3 is made up of 15 amino acids. The CDR3 coding sequence is TGTGTCACCAGTGACCCCAGGGGCGCAGCAGATACGCAGTATTTT. Residues: CVTSDPRGAADTQYF.